This T cell receptor (beta chain) was retrieved from a study of control samples from healthy donors and cancer patients. Clones were read by immunoSEQ multiplex PCR, and TCRdb kept only the in-frame ones, dropping some. The table includes roughly 25,000 clones, roughly 93% detected once. This clonotype was sampled from a man over 45 with lung cancer. The specimen was PBMCs.

CDR3 coding DNA: TGTGCCAGCAGCTTCGACAGGGGGAAAACCTACGAGCAGTACTTC. Amino acids: CASSFDRGKTYEQYF. The V and J genes are TRBV11-2 and TRBJ2-7; 9 nucleotides agree with TRBD1. CDR1 is SGHAT and CDR2 is FQNNGV in the germline V gene. This CDR3 comprises 15 residues. V gave up 3 bases and J gave up 2 bases; unmatched junction bases: 5.